This T cell receptor beta chain was retrieved from a study of blood T cell repertoires in COVID-19. Study-wide context: Specimens from acute and convalescent COVID-19 originated in the United States, Italy and Spain.

Germline CDR1 reads SEHNR; CDR2 reads FQNEAQ (reference sequence). The CDR3 consists of 12 residues. Between the trimmed V and J ends, which lost 8 bases and 4 bases, there was a span of 8 bases. Original processing notes: By means of reference gene primer amplification, nucleated cell counts were estimated. Profiled with immunoSEQ multiplex PCR; TCRdb holds only in-frame clones, not every one. The DNA gave D and trimming, while V, J and clone size come from that table. In the table there are 95,000 to 150,000 clones, around 85% of which are singletons. Seattle patients were enrolled during active infection and followed longitudinally.

The rearrangement uses TRBV7-9 and TRBJ2-2; D is uncertain. The receptor was derived from a man aged 25 to 45 with COVID-19, enrolled during active disease. The sequenced material came from peripheral blood. The CDR3 region is CASVSRTGELFF. Here the CDR3 DNA reads TGTGCCAGCGTGAGTCGCACCGGGGAGCTGTTTTTT.